This T cell receptor beta chain comes out of a study of CD8 T cells in Susac syndrome. Study outcomes and limitations: Only a relatively small number of individuals were included in the TCR sequencing and HLA analysis.

When the RNA was reverse transcribed, random hexamers were used with an input of roughly 0.5 to 1 ug. TCR beta CDR3 was amplified by immunoSEQ covering 54 Vbeta and 13 Jbeta. TCRdb re-derived calls from the immunoSEQ multiplex PCR reads in MiXCR, one entry per CDR3 protein. The sample records about 200,000 distinct CDR3 sequences, around 95% being singletons. The V end lost 4 bases, the J end lost 1 base, and 7 bases lay between the germline ends. Germline V gene sequence: CDR1 GTSNPN, CDR2 SVGIG (reference sequence). CDR3 length equals 13 residues. As for this clonotype: Its antigen is as yet unknown.

Sequencing of TCR beta was undertaken in CD8+ and CD4+ T cells derived from blood. Through negative isolation, CD4+ and CD8+ T cells were obtained, while TEMRA cells were enriched using FACS. The chain employs TRBV30 and TRBJ2-2; D call uncertain. The clonotype originates from a human donor with multiple sclerosis. What was sequenced was CD4+ T cells from PBMCs. The DNA of the CDR3 is TGTGCCTGGACCACCGAGAACACCGGGGAGCTGTTTTTT. It yields the protein CAWTTENTGELFF.